The 14 T cell receptor beta chains given below trace back to one sample, sequenced in a study of beta chain features in type 1 diabetes. The isolated RNA, all of it, was reverse transcribed, so expressed TCRB transcripts were what got sequenced. Clones were sequenced by immunoSEQ multiplex PCR, and TCRdb holds only the in-frame ones, with some missing. This sample yields about 450,000 clones, of which roughly 11% are seen a single time; less than 0.06% belongs to the top ten. The specimen was naive CD4+ T cells from blood. These receptors originate from a woman in her late teens or twenties in good health.

This clone was observed many times. The V and J genes are TRBV29-1 and TRBJ2-5; TRBD2 agrees at 13 bases. The trim removed 7 bases at V and 8 bases at J, leaving 4 bases unmatched. Germline V gives CDR1 SQVTM, CDR2 ANQGSEA. This CDR3 has 12 amino acids. The CDR3 DNA sequence: TGCAGCGGACTAGCGGGAGGCCGAACCCAGTACTTC. Its translation is CSGLAGGRTQYF.

This clone was detected only a few times. The V call is TRBV18, the J call TRBJ2-5; D remains ambiguous. The V gene lost 3 bases and the J gene lost 6 bases, with 5 bases spanning the gap. CDR1 KGHSH and CDR2 LQKENI come from the germline V gene. The length of the CDR3 is 11 residues. CDR3 amino acids: CASSPAKTQYF. In DNA form, the CDR3 reads TGTGCCAGCTCACCCGCCAAGACCCAGTACTTC. Variable domain in full (rest from reference TRBV18 and TRBJ2-5): NAGVMQNPRHLVRRRGQEARLRCSPMKGHSHVYWYRQLPEEGLKFMVYLQKENIIDESGMPKERFSAEFPKEGPSILRIQQVVRGDSAAYFCASSPAKTQYFGPGTRLLVL.

This clone was picked up a small number of times. The chain has TRBV6-6 and TRBJ2-6, with no clear D. The CDR3 runs 13 residues. The germline CDR1 and CDR2 sequences are MNHNY and SVGAGI (reference sequence). V dropped 7 bases and J dropped 4 bases, with 8 bases sitting between them. DNA of the CDR3: TGTGCCAGCAACGAAGGGGGGGCCAACGTCCTGACTTTC. Translation: CASNEGGANVLTF.

V gene TRBV18 combines with J gene TRBJ2-3; 8 bases are a match to TRBD1. V trimming: 6 bases; J trimming: 6 bases; junction bases outside the gene matches: 8. The CDR3 is 14 amino acids. Germline V gene data show CDR1 as KGHSH and CDR2 as LQKENI. CDR3 amino acids: CASSRGQGLDTQYF. CDR3 in DNA: TGTGCCAGCTCGCGAGGACAGGGTCTTGATACGCAGTATTTT.

This clone was picked up a small number of times. J is TRBJ2-5 and V is TRBV20-1, with D hard to call. Trimming shortened V by 4 bases and J by 5 bases, and 8 bases separated the two germline ends. CDR1 is DFQATT and CDR2 is SNEGSKA in the germline V gene (reference sequence). The CDR3 is 11 amino acids. CDR3 nucleotides: TGCAGTGCTACCCTCCGGGAGACCCAGTACTTC. This gives the protein CSATLRETQYF.

This clone was recorded many times. V is TRBV29-1 and J is TRBJ2-3; no reliable D call. CDR3 size: 14 residues. Germline CDR1 and CDR2: SQVTM and ANQGSEA. The V gene lost 7 bases and the J gene lost 1 base, with 15 bases spanning the gap. This chain's CDR3 is CSAQPEAGTDTQYF. The CDR3 bases are TGCAGCGCCCAACCCGAAGCCGGCACAGATACGCAGTATTTT.

This clone was picked up many times. The V and J genes are TRBV14 and TRBJ2-6, with D uncertain. CDR3 size: 13 residues. V was shortened by 6 bases and J by 0 bases, with 3 bases between the two germline ends. CDR1 and CDR2 from the germline V gene are SGHDN and FVKESK. The CDR3 DNA is TGTGCCAGCAGACACTCTGGGGCCAACGTCCTGACTTTC. Protein sequence: CASRHSGANVLTF.

This clone occurred a few times. The CDR3 loop is CASSRTGLRSYNEQFF. In DNA form, the CDR3 reads TGTGCCAGCAGCCGGACAGGGTTACGCTCCTACAATGAGCAGTTCTTC. The rearrangement uses TRBV13 and TRBJ2-1, with TRBD1 matching 8 bases. Trimming at V came to 5 bases and at J to 0 bases, leaving 6 bases not matched to a gene. The CDR3 runs to 16 residues. The germline gives CDR1 PRHDT, CDR2 FYEKMQ (reference sequence).

This chain joins TRBV9 and TRBJ1-1; D gene unclear. V lost 5 bases and J lost 0, with 5 bases in between. The CDR3 spans 12 residues. From germline, CDR1 is SGDLS and CDR2 YYNGEE. DNA for the CDR3: TGTGCCAGCAGGGGCTTGAACACTGAAGCTTTCTTT. This codes for CASRGLNTEAFF.

The rearrangement uses TRBV5-1 and TRBJ1-2; D perhaps matches TRBD1 (6 bases). Germline CDR1 SGHRS, CDR2 YFSETQ. The CDR3 has 14 amino acids. Deletions cut 2 bases from V and 7 bases from J, with 15 bases between. This CDR3 reads CASSFGTRRVGYTF. CDR3 in DNA: TGCGCCAGCAGCTTCGGGACACGCAGAGTTGGCTACACCTTC.

The chain links TRBV14 to TRBJ1-4, with D possibly matching TRBD1 (6 bases). V was cut by 3 bases and J by 0 bases, with 11 bases left in between. From germline, CDR1 is SGHDN and CDR2 FVKESK. The CDR3 is 16 residues long. CDR3 DNA: TGTGCCAGCAGCCATACAGGGTGGGCAACTAATGAAAAACTGTTTTTT. This sequence encodes CASSHTGWATNEKLFF.

J is TRBJ2-7 and V is TRBV6-5; the D gene could be TRBD1 or TRBD2 (5 bases each). The CDR3 is made up of 12 amino acids. Trimming took off 7 bases at V and 0 bases at J, with 7 bases between the two ends. Germline assignment: CDR1 MNHEY and CDR2 SVGAGI. The CDR3: CASTGTSYEQYF. CDR3 nucleotide sequence: TGTGCCAGCACGGGGACCTCCTACGAGCAGTACTTC.

This clone was recorded a few times. The chain carries TRBV27 and TRBJ1-2, with no clear D. V was shortened by 4 bases and J by 2 bases, with 8 bases between the two germline ends. The CDR3 extends over 13 amino acids. The germline V gene encodes CDR1 MNHEY and CDR2 SMNVEV (reference sequence). CDR3 protein: CASSSRENYGYTF. CDR3 DNA: TGTGCCAGCAGTTCGAGAGAGAACTATGGCTACACCTTC.

The V and J genes are TRBV9 and TRBJ1-1; unclear D gene. CDR1 is SGDLS, CDR2 YYNGEE, per germline. With 0 bases removed from V and 2 bases from J, the gap between germline ends came to 11 bases. This CDR3 is built from 15 residues. The CDR3 DNA reads as TGTGCCAGCAGCGTAGCTGCGGCCTTTAACACTGAAGCTTTCTTT. Amino acid sequence: CASSVAAAFNTEAFF.